This TCR beta chain was identified in a study of STAT5B mutations in CD4+ large granular lymphocyte leukemia (dated by TCRdb to the early 2020s). Describing the broader study: Among the healthy controls, the CDR3 'QG' motif was associated with a particular HLA allele. The TCRbeta repertoires of CD4+ T-cell large granular lymphocyte leukemia patients were compared with the TCRbeta repertoires of healthy blood donors. Flow cytometry performed on FACSCanto II or FACSVerse showed that the purified fractions had more than 95% purity among lymphocytes.

V drops 5 bases and J drops 2 bases, leaving 19 bases in between. The germline V gene (reference sequence) gives CDR1 as SEHNR and CDR2 as FQNEAQ. The CDR3 measures 17 amino acids from cysteine to phenylalanine. Here the CDR3 DNA is all that survives: 51 bases in frame from base 1. TCRbeta rearrangements were sequenced from genomic DNA using the immunoSEQ assay at survey resolution. For the original study's pipeline: In the TCR sequencing data, the lowest productive clonotype frequency that could be detected was 2.59 x 10-5. Analyses included only productive TCRbeta rearrangements, meaning complete and in-frame sequences. Sample clonality was computed as Simpson clonality in the immunoSEQ Analyzer version 3.0. Clones were grouped by frequency into very rare, small, medium, large (1-20%) or hyperexpanded (>20%) categories. Generation probabilities were estimated with OLGA 1.2.3, V-gene circos plots were made with VDJtools, specificities were looked up in VDJdb, and CDR3 motifs were identified with GLIPH. TCRdb obtained this table from immuneACCESS and retained in-frame rearrangements with V and J assigned. These tables miss some clones; where compared with another copy, unresolved V genes account for less than half of the shortfall, and the remainder is unexplained. Clone size and the V and J calls come from that table; the DNA yielded D and trimming. Within this sample are some 41,000 clones, with about 88% of them counted one time only. Jointly, the top ten make up around 0.37% of the sample.

On this clone: What antigen it recognizes has not been identified. No quality values exist for individual bases; no much larger clone is one base distant.

The healthy controls were 30 to 45 blood donors, and the buffy coats of these donors were supplied by the Finnish Red Cross blood service. All TCR-sequenced material derived from peripheral blood: patient blood samples and healthy donor buffy coats. Peripheral blood mononuclear cells were isolated by Ficoll-Hypaque gradient centrifugation. CD4+ cells were purified magnetically from the buffy coats of healthy controls. The Gentra Puregene Cell and Tissue kit was used for genomic DNA extraction, and quantification was performed on a Qubit 2.0 fluorometer. What the study reported, not specific to this receptor: Main leukemic clonotypes were private to each patient, although approximately 25% of the main leukemic clonotypes were found at low frequency in the non-leukemic repertoires of other patients. Enrichment of TRBV06-family usage was observed among the top patient clones (8/27) relative to healthy controls (2/35). The data were not HLA-matched, and the relatively small sample size could explain the higher clonality seen in CD4+ compared with CD8+ T-LGLL. Compared with healthy CD4+ repertoires, CD4-sorted patient repertoires appeared more clonal, and this difference remained even after the putative leukemic clones were removed.

The specimen was CD4+ T cells from blood buffy coats. This clonotype was sampled from a human donor in good health. This receptor chain uses TRBV7-9 and TRBJ1-3; the D region possibly corresponds to TRBD1 (5 bases align). At the DNA level, the sequence is TGTGCCAGCAGCGTTGGGCGGGACGTTTTTACTGGAAACACCATATATTTT. It is translated as CASSVGRDVFTGNTIYF.